Listed below are T cell receptor beta chains from one sample, sequenced in a study of T-cell memory formation after mild COVID-19. MiXCR, applied by TCRdb to the 5' RACE reads, yields one record per CDR3 protein. This sample has fewer than 50,000 distinct CDR3 sequences, with about 7.3% found just once. The sequenced sample was PBMCs or a T cell subset sorted from them (not recorded which). All receptors come from a man between 18 and 29 years old who had mild COVID-19 (a few samples of this study predate the infection). Cell type and time point are not known. The CDR3 runs from the conserved cysteine through the conserved F or W.

cdr3_length: 14
j_call: TRBJ2-5
v_call: TRBV5-1
cdr3_aa: CASSLGGGDETQYF

cdr3_length: 12
j_call: TRBJ2-7
v_call: TRBV7-9
cdr3_aa: CASSTPYGEQYF

cdr3_length: 15
j_call: TRBJ2-7
v_call: TRBV19
cdr3_aa: CASSRTSGVGYEQYF

cdr3_length: 13
j_call: TRBJ2-2
v_call: TRBV10-3
cdr3_aa: CAYGTPNTGELFF

cdr3_length: 13
j_call: TRBJ1-5
v_call: TRBV3-1
cdr3_aa: CASSLNSNQPQHF

cdr3_length: 15
j_call: TRBJ2-3
v_call: TRBV6-5
cdr3_aa: CASSPTVIRTDTQYF

cdr3_length: 15
j_call: TRBJ2-3
v_call: TRBV7-6
cdr3_aa: CASSSRGGSTDTQYF

cdr3_length: 14
j_call: TRBJ2-3
v_call: TRBV20-1
cdr3_aa: CSARDPRGADTQYF

cdr3_length: 13
j_call: TRBJ2-5
v_call: TRBV19
cdr3_aa: CASGRGRKETQYF

cdr3_length: 13
j_call: TRBJ2-7
v_call: TRBV18
cdr3_aa: CASSPDRQYEQYF

cdr3_length: 18
j_call: TRBJ2-6
v_call: TRBV7-9
cdr3_aa: CASSLAGTGPYGANVLTF

cdr3_length: 17
j_call: TRBJ2-1
v_call: TRBV14
cdr3_aa: CASSQRPTSFGYNEQFF

cdr3_length: 14
j_call: TRBJ2-7
v_call: TRBV12-3/TRBV12-4
cdr3_aa: CASSFSRRSYEQYF

cdr3_length: 15
j_call: TRBJ1-3
v_call: TRBV5-1
cdr3_aa: CASSFRGNSGNTIYF

cdr3_length: 16
j_call: TRBJ1-3
v_call: TRBV12-3/TRBV12-4
cdr3_aa: CASSPRDREFGNTIYF

cdr3_length: 14
j_call: TRBJ1-1
v_call: TRBV7-6
cdr3_aa: CASSLWGWNTEAFF

cdr3_length: 14
j_call: TRBJ1-1
v_call: TRBV4-3
cdr3_aa: CASSQDGVNTEAFF

cdr3_length: 15
j_call: TRBJ1-1
v_call: TRBV18
cdr3_aa: CASSPRGTGDTEAFF

cdr3_length: 14
j_call: TRBJ2-5
v_call: TRBV5-1
cdr3_aa: CASRSTGYQETQYF

cdr3_length: 13
j_call: TRBJ1-1
v_call: TRBV7-2
cdr3_aa: CASSIQEDTEAFF

cdr3_length: 18
j_call: TRBJ1-2
v_call: TRBV7-3
cdr3_aa: CASSFQNLMEVALYGYTF

cdr3_length: 13
j_call: TRBJ2-1
v_call: TRBV30
cdr3_aa: CAWSVVMSGEQFF

cdr3_length: 12
j_call: TRBJ2-5
v_call: TRBV10-2
cdr3_aa: CASSDQQETQYF

cdr3_length: 13
j_call: TRBJ1-1
v_call: TRBV11-2
cdr3_aa: CASSLVVDTEAFF

cdr3_length: 15
j_call: TRBJ2-3
v_call: TRBV27
cdr3_aa: CASSLTQGGADTQYF

cdr3_length: 14
j_call: TRBJ2-7
v_call: TRBV4-3
cdr3_aa: CASSQARQGYEQYF

cdr3_length: 13
j_call: TRBJ2-1
v_call: TRBV11-2
cdr3_aa: CASSSRVSAEQFF

cdr3_length: 13
j_call: TRBJ1-6
v_call: TRBV2
cdr3_aa: CASSGDTYSPLHF

cdr3_length: 14
j_call: TRBJ2-3
v_call: TRBV7-6
cdr3_aa: CASSSTGLADTQYF

cdr3_length: 14
j_call: TRBJ1-2
v_call: TRBV20-1
cdr3_aa: CSASVGRANYGYTF

cdr3_length: 13
j_call: TRBJ1-1
v_call: TRBV3-1
cdr3_aa: CASSQAQNTEAFF

cdr3_length: 14
j_call: TRBJ2-5
v_call: TRBV7-2
cdr3_aa: CASSVDRVEETQYF

cdr3_length: 18
j_call: TRBJ1-5
v_call: TRBV27
cdr3_aa: CASSLSNIGQGESQPQHF

cdr3_length: 15
j_call: TRBJ1-1
v_call: TRBV7-2
cdr3_aa: CASSLGITGMREAFF

cdr3_length: 13
j_call: TRBJ1-6
v_call: TRBV18
cdr3_aa: CASSPGQNYALHF

cdr3_length: 17
j_call: TRBJ2-2
v_call: TRBV20-1
cdr3_aa: CSARDRVGTGVTGELFF

cdr3_length: 17
j_call: TRBJ2-3
v_call: TRBV12-3/TRBV12-4
cdr3_aa: CASTSLTDVRGGFTQYF

cdr3_length: 16
j_call: TRBJ1-1
v_call: TRBV10-3
cdr3_aa: CAISASGAGLNTEAFF

cdr3_length: 12
j_call: TRBJ1-2
v_call: TRBV6-5
cdr3_aa: CASSGGSYGYTF

cdr3_length: 15
j_call: TRBJ2-7
v_call: TRBV7-9
cdr3_aa: CASSSGRGSIHEQYF

cdr3_length: 15
j_call: TRBJ1-5
v_call: TRBV5-5
cdr3_aa: CASSFAAGDNQPQHF

cdr3_length: 15
j_call: TRBJ2-5
v_call: TRBV24-1
cdr3_aa: CATSDSAGGGETQYF

cdr3_length: 11
j_call: TRBJ2-5
v_call: TRBV6-5
cdr3_aa: CASRGSETQYF